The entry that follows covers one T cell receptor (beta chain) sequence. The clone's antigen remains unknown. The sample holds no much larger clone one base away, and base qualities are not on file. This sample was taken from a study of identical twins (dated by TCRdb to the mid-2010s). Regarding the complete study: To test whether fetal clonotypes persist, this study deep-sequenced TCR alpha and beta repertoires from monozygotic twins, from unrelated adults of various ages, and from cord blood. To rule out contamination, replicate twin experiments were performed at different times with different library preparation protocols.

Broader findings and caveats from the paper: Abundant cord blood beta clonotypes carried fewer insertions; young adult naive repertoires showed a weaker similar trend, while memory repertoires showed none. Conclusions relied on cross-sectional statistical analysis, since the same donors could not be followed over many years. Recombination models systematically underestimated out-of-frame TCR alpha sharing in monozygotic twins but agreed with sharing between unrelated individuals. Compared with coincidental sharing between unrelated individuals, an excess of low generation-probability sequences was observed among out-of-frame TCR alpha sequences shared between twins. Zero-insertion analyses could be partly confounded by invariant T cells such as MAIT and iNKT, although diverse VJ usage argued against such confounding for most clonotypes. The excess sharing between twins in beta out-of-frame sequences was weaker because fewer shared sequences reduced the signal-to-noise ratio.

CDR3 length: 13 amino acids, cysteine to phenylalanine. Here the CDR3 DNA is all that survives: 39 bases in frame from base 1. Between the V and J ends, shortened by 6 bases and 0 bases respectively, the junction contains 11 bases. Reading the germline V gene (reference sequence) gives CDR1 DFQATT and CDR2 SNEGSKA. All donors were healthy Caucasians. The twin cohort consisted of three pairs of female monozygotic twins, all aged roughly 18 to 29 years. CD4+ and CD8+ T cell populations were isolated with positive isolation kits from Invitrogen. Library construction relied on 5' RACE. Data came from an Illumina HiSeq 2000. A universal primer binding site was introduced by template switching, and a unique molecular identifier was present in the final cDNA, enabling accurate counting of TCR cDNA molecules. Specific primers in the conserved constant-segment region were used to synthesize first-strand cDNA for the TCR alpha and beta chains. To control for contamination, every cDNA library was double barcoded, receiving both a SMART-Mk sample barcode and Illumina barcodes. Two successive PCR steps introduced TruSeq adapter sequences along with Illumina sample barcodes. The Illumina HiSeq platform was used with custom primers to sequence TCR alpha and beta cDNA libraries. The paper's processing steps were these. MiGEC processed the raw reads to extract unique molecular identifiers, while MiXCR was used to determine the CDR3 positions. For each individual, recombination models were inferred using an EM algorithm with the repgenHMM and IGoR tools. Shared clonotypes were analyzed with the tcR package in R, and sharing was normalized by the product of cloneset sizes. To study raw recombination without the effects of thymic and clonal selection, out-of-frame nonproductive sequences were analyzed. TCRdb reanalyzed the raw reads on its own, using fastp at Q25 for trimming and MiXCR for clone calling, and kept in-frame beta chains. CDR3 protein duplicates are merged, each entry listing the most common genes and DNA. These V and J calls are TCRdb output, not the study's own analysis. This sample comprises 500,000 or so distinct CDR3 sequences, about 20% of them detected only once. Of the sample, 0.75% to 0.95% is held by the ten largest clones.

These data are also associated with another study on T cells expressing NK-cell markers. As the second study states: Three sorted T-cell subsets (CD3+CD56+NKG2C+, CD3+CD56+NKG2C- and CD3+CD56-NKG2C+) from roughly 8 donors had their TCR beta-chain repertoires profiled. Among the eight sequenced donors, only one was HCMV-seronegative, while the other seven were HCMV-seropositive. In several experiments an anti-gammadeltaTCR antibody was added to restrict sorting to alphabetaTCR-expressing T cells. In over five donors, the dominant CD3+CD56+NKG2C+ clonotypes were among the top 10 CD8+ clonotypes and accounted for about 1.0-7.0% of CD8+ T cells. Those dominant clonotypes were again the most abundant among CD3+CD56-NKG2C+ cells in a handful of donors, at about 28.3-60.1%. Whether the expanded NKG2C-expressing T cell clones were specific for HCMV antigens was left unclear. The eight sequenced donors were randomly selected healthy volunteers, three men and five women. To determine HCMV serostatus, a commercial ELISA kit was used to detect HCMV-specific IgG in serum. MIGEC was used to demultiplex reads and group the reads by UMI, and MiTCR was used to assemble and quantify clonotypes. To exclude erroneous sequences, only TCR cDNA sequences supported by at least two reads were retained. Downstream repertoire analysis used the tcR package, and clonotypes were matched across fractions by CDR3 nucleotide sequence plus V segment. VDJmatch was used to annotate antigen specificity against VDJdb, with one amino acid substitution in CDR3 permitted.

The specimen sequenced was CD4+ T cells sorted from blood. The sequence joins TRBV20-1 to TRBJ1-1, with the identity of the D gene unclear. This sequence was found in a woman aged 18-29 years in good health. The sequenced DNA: TGCAGTGCCACGCCCCCAATGAACACTGAAGCTTTCTTT. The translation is CSATPPMNTEAFF.